This T cell receptor beta chain was observed in a study of PD-1 blockade in classical Hodgkin lymphoma. CDR1 and CDR2 from the germline V gene are SNHLY and FYNNEI. V was shortened by 4 bases and J by 1 base, with 7 bases between the two germline ends. The CDR3 spans 13 residues. The method was immunoSEQ multiplex PCR; TCRdb's version includes in-frame clones alone and lacks a portion of them. The table has tens of thousands of clones, 85% seen once. Sample time point: cycle 4 day 1 (C4D1), after 5 to 7 weeks of nivolumab. After autologous stem cell transplantation all patients relapsed, and prior brentuximab vedotin exposure differed between cohorts.

The sequence was collected from a human donor with classical Hodgkin lymphoma. The sample in question was peripheral blood mononuclear cells (PBMCs), obtained before the fourth cycle of nivolumab. The V call is TRBV2, the J call TRBJ1-1; D is ambiguous. The CDR3 bases are TGTGCCAGCAGTGGACAACCGAACACTGAAGCTTTCTTT. Protein sequence: CASSGQPNTEAFF.